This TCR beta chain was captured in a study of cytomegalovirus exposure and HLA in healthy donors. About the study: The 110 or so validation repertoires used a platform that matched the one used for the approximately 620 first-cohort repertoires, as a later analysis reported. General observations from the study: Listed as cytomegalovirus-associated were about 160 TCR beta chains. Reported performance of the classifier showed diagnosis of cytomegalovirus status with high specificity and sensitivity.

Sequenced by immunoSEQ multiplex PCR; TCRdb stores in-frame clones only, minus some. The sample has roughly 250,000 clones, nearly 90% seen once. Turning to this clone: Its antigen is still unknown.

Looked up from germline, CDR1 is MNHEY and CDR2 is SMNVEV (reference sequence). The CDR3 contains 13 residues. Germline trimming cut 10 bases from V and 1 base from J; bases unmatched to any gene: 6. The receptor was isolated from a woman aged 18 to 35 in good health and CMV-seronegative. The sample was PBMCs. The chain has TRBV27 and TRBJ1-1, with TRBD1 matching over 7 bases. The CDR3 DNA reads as TGTGCCATCGGCCGGGACAGGAACACTGAAGCTTTCTTT. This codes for CAIGRDRNTEAFF.